The clone carrying this T cell receptor (beta chain) showed up many times. Treg sorting used a CD4+CD25+CD127-/low gate. Per the germline V gene, CDR1 is MGHRA and CDR2 is YSYEKL. The CDR3 runs 13 residues. Deletions cut 6 bases from V and 2 bases from J, with 11 bases between. TCRdb re-analysed the 5' RACE reads in MiXCR, keeping a single row per CDR3 protein. The sample records 35,000 to 50,000 distinct CDR3 sequences, approximately 22% being singletons. V gene TRBV4-1 combines with J gene TRBJ2-7; unclear D gene. Sample: Tregs sorted from blood. This TCR was recovered from a female donor with breast cancer. Here the CDR3 DNA reads TGCGCCAGCAGTAGAGACGCCGCCTACGAGCAGTACTTC. Protein: CASSRDAAYEQYF.